This paragraph covers one T cell receptor (beta chain) sequence. Clones were sequenced by immunoSEQ multiplex PCR, and TCRdb holds only the in-frame ones, with some missing. The table has about 190,000 clones, approximately 85% seen once. The CDR3 covers 14 residues. V trimming: 6 bases; J trimming: 4 bases; junction bases outside the gene matches: 7. Germline values: CDR1 SNHLY, CDR2 FYNNEI. This specimen belongs to a study of blood T cell repertoires in COVID-19. Study-wide background: Spain, Italy and the United States supplied samples that represented acute and convalescent COVID-19. In each case, the material was cDNA or gDNA derived from T cells, B-cell-depleted T cells, or PBMCs.

Patients from Seattle were sampled longitudinally, starting during active infection. This receptor was obtained from an older man with COVID-19, enrolled during active disease. This sequence joins TRBV2 and TRBJ1-2; 8 positions match TRBD1. Sequenced sample: peripheral blood. The CDR3 DNA is TGTGCCAGCAGGCCCGATGGACAGGGCTATGGCTACACCTTC. It yields the protein CASRPDGQGYGYTF.